This T cell receptor (beta chain) was identified in a study of OX40 agonist ivuxolimab in advanced cancers. Overall study: Patients assigned to dose escalation were diagnosed with hepatocellular carcinoma, melanoma, renal cell or head and neck cancer. Study-wide points: Averaging showed that CD8+ T cells had more expanded clones than CD4+ did. Among the least clonally expanded were partial responders at 0.1-3.0 mg/kg.

The CDR3 extends over 11 amino acids. Sampling of blood occurred at baseline, cycle 4 day 1, and cycle 7 day 1. Comment on this clone: Its antigen is not identified.

Clones were sequenced by immunoSEQ multiplex PCR, and TCRdb holds only the in-frame ones, with some missing. The sample gives tens of thousands of clones, 78% of which show up once; 22% is in the top ten. The origin of this receptor is an adult with an advanced solid tumor such as melanoma, head and neck, liver or kidney cancer. The source was CD4+ or CD8+ T cells sorted from blood, collected in a trial of the OX40 agonist ivuxolimab. V is TRBV21-1 and J is TRBJ2-7; TRBD2, the D gene given by the table, was not confirmed from the DNA. TRBV21-1 is flagged as a pseudogene. CDR3 in DNA: TGTGCCAACCCGGACTGGTACGAGCAGTACTTC. This gives the protein CANPDWYEQYF.